Listed here is a single TCR beta chain. Its specificity is not known. This specimen belongs to a study of post-analysis software for immune sequencing data. V was clipped by 3 bases and J by 5 bases; unmatched bases: 5. CDR1 LGHDT and CDR2 YNNKEL come from the germline V gene (reference sequence). There are 15 residues in the CDR3. Study results and caveats: F-measure co-clustering was strong for batch-matched samples. A handful of TRBV segments appeared more often in patients than in controls, and TRBV5-6, TRBV5-1 and TRBV20-1 were among these. People with multiple sclerosis had a significantly lower normalized Chao1 diversity than controls did.

Unique molecular identifiers featured in each of the TCR beta cDNA libraries. Each batch of about 0.9 to 10 million T cells produced hundreds of thousands of cDNA molecules. MiXCR was run by TCRdb on the PCR reads, yielding one entry per CDR3 protein. The table records 150,000 to 200,000 distinct CDR3 sequences, around 36% of them present only once. The clonotype comes from a girl aged 5 to 17 with multiple sclerosis. The input for sequencing was blood, taken after autologous hematopoietic stem cell transplantation. The chain is built from TRBV3-1 and TRBJ1-2; 11 bases fit TRBD1. The CDR3 DNA is TGTGCCAGCAGCCACGGACAGGGGGCAGGGTATGGCTACACCTTC. Protein: CASSHGQGAGYGYTF.